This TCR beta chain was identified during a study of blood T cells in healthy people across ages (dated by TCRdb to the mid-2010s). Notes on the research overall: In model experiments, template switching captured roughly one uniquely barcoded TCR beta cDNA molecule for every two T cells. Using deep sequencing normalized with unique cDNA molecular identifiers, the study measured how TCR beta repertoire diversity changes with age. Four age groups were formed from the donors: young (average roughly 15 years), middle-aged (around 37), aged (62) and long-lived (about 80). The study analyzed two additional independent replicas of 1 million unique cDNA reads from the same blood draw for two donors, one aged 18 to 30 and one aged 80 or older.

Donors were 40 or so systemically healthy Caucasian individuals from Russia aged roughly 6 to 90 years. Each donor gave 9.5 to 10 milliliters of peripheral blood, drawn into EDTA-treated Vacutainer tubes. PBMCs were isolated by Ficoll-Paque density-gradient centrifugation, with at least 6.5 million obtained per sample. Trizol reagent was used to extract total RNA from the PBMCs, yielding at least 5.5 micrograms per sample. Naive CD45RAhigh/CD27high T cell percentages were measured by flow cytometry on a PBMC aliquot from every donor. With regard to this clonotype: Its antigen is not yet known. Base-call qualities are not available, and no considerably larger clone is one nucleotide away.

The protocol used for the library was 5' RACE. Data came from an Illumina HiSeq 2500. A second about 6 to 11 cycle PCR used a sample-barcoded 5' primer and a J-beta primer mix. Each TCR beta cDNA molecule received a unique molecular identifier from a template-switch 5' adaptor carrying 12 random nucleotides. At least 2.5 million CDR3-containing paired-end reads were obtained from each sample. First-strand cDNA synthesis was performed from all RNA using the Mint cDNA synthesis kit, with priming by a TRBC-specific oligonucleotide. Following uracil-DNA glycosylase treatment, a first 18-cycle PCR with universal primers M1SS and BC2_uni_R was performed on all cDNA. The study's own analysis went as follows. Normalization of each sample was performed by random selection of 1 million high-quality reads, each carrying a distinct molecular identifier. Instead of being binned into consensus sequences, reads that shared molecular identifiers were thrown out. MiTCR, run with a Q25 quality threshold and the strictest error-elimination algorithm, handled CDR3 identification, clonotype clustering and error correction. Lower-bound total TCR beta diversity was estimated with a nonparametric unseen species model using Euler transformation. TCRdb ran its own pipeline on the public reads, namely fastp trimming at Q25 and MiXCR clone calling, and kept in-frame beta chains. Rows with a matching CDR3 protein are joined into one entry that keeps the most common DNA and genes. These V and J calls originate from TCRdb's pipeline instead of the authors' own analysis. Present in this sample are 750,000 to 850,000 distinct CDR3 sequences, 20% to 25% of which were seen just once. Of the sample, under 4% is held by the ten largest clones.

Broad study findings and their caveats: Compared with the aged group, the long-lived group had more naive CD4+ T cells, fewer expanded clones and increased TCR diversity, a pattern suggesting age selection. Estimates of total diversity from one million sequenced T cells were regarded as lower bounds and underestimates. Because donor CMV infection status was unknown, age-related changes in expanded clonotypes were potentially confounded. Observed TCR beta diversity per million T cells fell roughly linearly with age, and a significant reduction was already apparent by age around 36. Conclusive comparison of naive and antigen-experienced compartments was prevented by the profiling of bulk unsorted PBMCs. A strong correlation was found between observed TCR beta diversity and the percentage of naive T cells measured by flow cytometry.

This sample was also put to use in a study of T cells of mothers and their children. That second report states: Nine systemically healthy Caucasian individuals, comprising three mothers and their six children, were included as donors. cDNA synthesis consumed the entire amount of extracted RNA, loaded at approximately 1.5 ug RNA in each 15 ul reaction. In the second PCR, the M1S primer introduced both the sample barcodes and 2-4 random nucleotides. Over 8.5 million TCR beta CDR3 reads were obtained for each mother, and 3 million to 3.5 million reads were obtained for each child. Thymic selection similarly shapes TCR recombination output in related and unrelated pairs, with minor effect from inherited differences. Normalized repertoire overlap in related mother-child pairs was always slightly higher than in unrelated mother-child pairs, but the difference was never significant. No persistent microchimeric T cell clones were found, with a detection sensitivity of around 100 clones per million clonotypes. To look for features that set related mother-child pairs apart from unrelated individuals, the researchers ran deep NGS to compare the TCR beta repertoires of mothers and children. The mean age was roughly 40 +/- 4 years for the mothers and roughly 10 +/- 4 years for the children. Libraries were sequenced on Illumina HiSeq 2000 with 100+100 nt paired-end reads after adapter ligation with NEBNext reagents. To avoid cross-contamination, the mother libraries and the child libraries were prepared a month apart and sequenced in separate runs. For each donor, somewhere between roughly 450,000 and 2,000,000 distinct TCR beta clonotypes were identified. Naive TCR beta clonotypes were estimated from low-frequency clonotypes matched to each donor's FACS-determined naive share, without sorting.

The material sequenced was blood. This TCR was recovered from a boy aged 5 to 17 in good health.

At the DNA level, the sequence is TGTGCCAGCAGTTTAGGGGGACTACAAAACAATGAGCAGTTCTTC. Translated, this is CASSLGGLQNNEQFF. The rearrangement combines TRBV12-3 or TRBV12-4 with TRBJ2-1, with 7 junctional bases fitting TRBD2. V loses 1 base at its end and J loses 5 bases; junction bases beyond the gene matches: 5. Including the terminal cysteine and phenylalanine, the CDR3 comprises 15 residues. Kept here is only the CDR3 DNA, which spans 45 bases and is read in frame from base 1.